The rows below give T cell receptor beta chains drawn from one sample of a study of blood T cells in healthy people across ages. TCRdb processed the 5' RACE reads anew with MiXCR; each CDR3 protein has one entry. This sample yields roughly 1,000,000 distinct CDR3 sequences, of which under 30% are seen a single time; 0.65% to 0.95% belongs to the top ten. The sample was also reused in another study, on T cells of mothers and their children.

The specimen sequenced was blood. Receptors were obtained from a girl aged 2 to 10 in good health. CDR3s leave out the opening cysteine and the closing phenylalanine or tryptophan.

J gene,V gene,CDR3 length,CDR3 protein
TRBJ1-1,TRBV4-3,14,ASSQEVRGPNTEAF
TRBJ2-7,TRBV4-1,12,ASSQDYYSYEQY
TRBJ1-4,TRBV9,12,ASNPTGKGEKLF
TRBJ2-7,TRBV10-1,13,ASSNPGTSGYEQY
TRBJ2-7,TRBV12-3/TRBV12-4,12,ASSLGGARYEQY
TRBJ1-4,TRBV4-2,12,ASSQEVTNEKLF
TRBJ2-3,TRBV2,13,ASSDGRMSTDTQY
.,TRBV28,10,ASSQGRAEQF
TRBJ1-4,TRBV29-1,11,SARGAANEKLF
TRBJ1-1,TRBV7-9,11,ATTQGGRTEAF
TRBJ2-5,TRBV5-1,13,ASSLVPGESETQY
TRBJ2-3,TRBV6-5,14,ASTTGLALSTDTQY
TRBJ2-7,TRBV24-1,12,ATSDPLRVYEQY
TRBJ2-1,TRBV5-1,13,ASTSPGRINNEQF
TRBJ1-6,TRBV13,13,ASSLNRQVNSPLH
TRBJ2-3,TRBV10-3,11,AISELYKDTQY
TRBJ2-7,TRBV29-1,12,SMNLRDRGYEQY
TRBJ2-5,TRBV5-1,14,ASSFGGGEYQETQY
TRBJ2-3,TRBV7-6,14,ASSLAGTSDTDTQY
TRBJ1-2,TRBV29-1,11,SAAALGNYGYT
TRBJ1-1,TRBV29-1,10,SVDFTDTEAF
TRBJ2-1,TRBV7-2,13,ASSLARGVYNEQF
TRBJ2-1,TRBV20-1,13,SASGASGTYNEQF
TRBJ1-2,TRBV2,12,ASRLWGGLAGYT
TRBJ1-3,TRBV20-1,12,SVFTGTSGNTIY
.,TRBV5-6,12,ASSFVGRDDEQF
TRBJ1-6,TRBV28,10,ASSQTGTPLH
TRBJ1-5,TRBV28,11,ASSRARGEPQH
TRBJ2-7,TRBV7-2,12,ASSLRNRGYEQY
TRBJ1-2,TRBV18,13,ASSPITGSNYGYT
TRBJ2-7,TRBV5-1,11,ASSFADPYEQY
TRBJ2-7,TRBV12-5,9,ASGLNYEQY
TRBJ1-5,TRBV4-1,10,ASSQDSEPQH
TRBJ2-5,TRBV5-1,15,ASSLGLGVVSQETQY
TRBJ1-2,TRBV12-3/TRBV12-4,10,ASSDTGLSYT
TRBJ2-1,TRBV4-1,16,ASSQEYFGTSESNEQF
TRBJ2-7,TRBV20-1,13,SARPSGNFTYEQY
TRBJ2-5,TRBV6-1,13,ASSLGQRYQETQY
TRBJ2-1,TRBV27,12,AISTGGVYNEQF
TRBJ2-3,TRBV7-9,12,ASSPRQGRRTQY
TRBJ2-7,TRBV20-1,13,SASRTVSSSYEQY
TRBJ2-4,TRBV5-1,13,ASSPQDSPVNIQY
TRBJ2-3,TRBV7-6,15,ASSLKASGESTDTQY
TRBJ2-1,TRBV2,10,ATRDIHNEQF
.,TRBV27,13,ASSLGGVSSYEQY